This T cell receptor (beta chain) was sequenced for a study of shared clonotypes between healthy human individuals. The study ran the assay at deep level. The material for each subset, its genomic DNA, was split evenly across several immunoSEQ plates. Here immunoSEQ multiplex PCR was the method, and the copy in TCRdb shows in-frame clones only, minus some. The sample holds about 1.1 million clones, roughly 80% seen once. As for this clone: What it binds is not known.

Study-wide findings and caveats: Across subsets, estimated richness was generally greater for naive than for memory populations. Four donors showed sharing of 4.5% to 6% of naive CD4 clonotypes.

In germline, CDR1 is SQVTM, CDR2 ANQGSEA. The CDR3 contains 13 residues. With 4 bases clipped from V and 6 bases from J, the junction kept 4 bases outside the gene matches. The material sequenced was memory CD4+ T cells from PBMCs. Subset indicated: CD45RA-negative fraction. The rearrangement uses TRBV29-1 and TRBJ2-1; 9 bases agree with TRBD1. This receptor was identified in a man younger than 35 in good health. Some clones in this sample may be carry-over from other donors' samples. The CDR3 nucleotides are TGCAGCGTTGCTAGGACAGGGGCCAATGAGCAGTTCTTC. It yields the protein CSVARTGANEQFF.